Sequencing of this TCR beta chain was carried out in a study of blood T cells in healthy people across ages. Study-level information: Per every two T cells, about one barcoded beta molecule was captured by template switching. Study observations and caveats: A roughly linear age-dependent decrease characterized TCR beta diversity per million T cells.

The use of a sample-barcoded 5' primer and a J-beta primer mix characterized a second PCR of 7 to 11 cycles. Samples each returned at least 2.5 million CDR3-containing paired-end reads. TCRdb independently ran MiXCR on the 5' RACE reads; one entry per CDR3 protein. Seen here are approximately 600,000 distinct CDR3 sequences, 58% observed once, and the top ten hold 30% to 40%. The total RNA that was extracted per sample amounted to at least 6 micrograms. Remarks on this clonotype: Its antigen is not identified.

The V and J ends lost 4 bases and 2 bases respectively, with 11 bases between them. In germline, CDR1 is SNHLY, CDR2 FYNNEI. This CDR3 is 14 amino acids long. The receptor's source is a man aged 55 to 70 in good health. The chain is built from TRBV2 and TRBJ1-2; D might be TRBD1 (6 bases). The sequencing input was blood. CDR3 loop: CASSGNRVNYGYTF. The DNA of the CDR3 is TGTGCCAGCAGTGGGAACAGGGTGAACTATGGCTACACCTTC.